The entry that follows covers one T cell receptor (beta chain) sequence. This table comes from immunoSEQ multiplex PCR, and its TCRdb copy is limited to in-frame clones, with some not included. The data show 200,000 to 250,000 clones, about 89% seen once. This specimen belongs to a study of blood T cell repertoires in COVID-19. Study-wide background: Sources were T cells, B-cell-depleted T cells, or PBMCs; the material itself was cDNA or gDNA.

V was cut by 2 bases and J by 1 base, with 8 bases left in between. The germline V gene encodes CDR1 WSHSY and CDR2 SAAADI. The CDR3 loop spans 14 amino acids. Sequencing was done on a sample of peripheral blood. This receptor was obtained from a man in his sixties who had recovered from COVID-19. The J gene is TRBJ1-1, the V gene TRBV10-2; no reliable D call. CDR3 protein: CASSETPGNTEAFF. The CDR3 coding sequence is TGCGCCAGCAGTGAGACCCCAGGGAACACTGAAGCTTTCTTT.